This T cell receptor (beta chain) comes out of a study of blood T cell repertoires in COVID-19. Study-wide context: Sources were T cells, B-cell-depleted T cells, or PBMCs; the material itself was cDNA or gDNA.

The method was immunoSEQ multiplex PCR; TCRdb's version includes in-frame clones alone and lacks a portion of them. Of a few hundred thousand clones in the sample, around 82% were seen once. This clone has a single count. This CDR3 is built from 12 residues. Between the trimmed V and J ends, which lost 1 base and 8 bases, there was a span of 8 bases. Germline V CDR1 and CDR2: SEHNR, FQNEAQ (reference sequence). This TCR was recovered from a human donor with COVID-19, enrolled during active disease. The donor label of this sample is uncertain. The chain employs TRBV7-9 and TRBJ1-2; D remains ambiguous. The source material was peripheral blood. The CDR3 is CASSLGREGYTF. The CDR3 DNA reads TGTGCCAGCAGCTTAGGGCGGGAAGGCTACACCTTC. Full variable domain (remainder filled in from reference TRBV7-9 and TRBJ1-2): DTGVSQNPRHKITKRGQNVTFRCDPISEHNRLYWYRQTLGQGPEFLTYFQNEAQLEKSRLLSDRFSAERPKGSFSTLEIQRTEQGDSAMYLCASSLGREGYTFGSGTRLTVV.